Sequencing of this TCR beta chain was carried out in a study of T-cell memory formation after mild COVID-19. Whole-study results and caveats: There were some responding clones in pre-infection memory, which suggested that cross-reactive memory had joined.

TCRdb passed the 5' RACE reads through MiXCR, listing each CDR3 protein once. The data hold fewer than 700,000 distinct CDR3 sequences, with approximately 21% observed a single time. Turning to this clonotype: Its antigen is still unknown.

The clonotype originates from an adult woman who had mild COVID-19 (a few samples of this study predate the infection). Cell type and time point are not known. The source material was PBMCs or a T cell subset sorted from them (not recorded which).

This chain's CDR3 is CASSSRWGGSYEQYF. For the CDR3, the DNA is TGTGCCAGCAGTTCCCGATGGGGGGGATCCTACGAGCAGTACTTC. The J gene is TRBJ2-7, the V gene TRBV12-3 or TRBV12-4; TRBD2 matches at 7 bases. This CDR3 has 15 residues. Germline trimming cut 4 bases from V and 1 base from J; bases unmatched to any gene: 7.